These 2 T cell receptor beta chains came from one sample sequenced in a study of T cells in Graves' hyperthyroidism and ophthalmopathy. Researchers took RNA transcripts and amplified the TCR beta CDR3 regions from them. RT-PCR in the first round (using the HTBI primer set) targeted the TCR CDR3. TCRdb redid the calling of the multiplex PCR reads with MiXCR, one entry per CDR3 protein. The sample has approximately 640,000 distinct CDR3 sequences, roughly a sixth seen once; the top ten hold 15% to 18%. Sequencing used blood. The origin of the receptors is a man between 50 and 59 years old with Graves' hyperthyroidism.

This clonotype was counted many times. The V and J genes are TRBV9 and TRBJ1-1; unclear D gene. Trimming took off 0 bases at V and 1 base at J, with 7 bases between the two ends. The CDR3 runs 14 residues. The germline V gene encodes CDR1 SGDLS and CDR2 YYNGEE. The CDR3 sequence is CASSVVEGNTEAFF. The DNA for the CDR3 is TGTGCCAGCAGCGTAGTAGAGGGGAACACTGAAGCTTTCTTT.

This chain connects TRBV7-3 to TRBJ2-1; no firm D call. The V and J ends lost 0 bases and 8 bases respectively, with 8 bases between them. The CDR3 has 13 residues. Germline V CDR1 and CDR2: SGHTA, FQGTGA. The CDR3 protein is CASSLTREDEQFF. CDR3 DNA: TGTGCCAGCAGCTTAACAAGGGAAGATGAGCAGTTCTTC.